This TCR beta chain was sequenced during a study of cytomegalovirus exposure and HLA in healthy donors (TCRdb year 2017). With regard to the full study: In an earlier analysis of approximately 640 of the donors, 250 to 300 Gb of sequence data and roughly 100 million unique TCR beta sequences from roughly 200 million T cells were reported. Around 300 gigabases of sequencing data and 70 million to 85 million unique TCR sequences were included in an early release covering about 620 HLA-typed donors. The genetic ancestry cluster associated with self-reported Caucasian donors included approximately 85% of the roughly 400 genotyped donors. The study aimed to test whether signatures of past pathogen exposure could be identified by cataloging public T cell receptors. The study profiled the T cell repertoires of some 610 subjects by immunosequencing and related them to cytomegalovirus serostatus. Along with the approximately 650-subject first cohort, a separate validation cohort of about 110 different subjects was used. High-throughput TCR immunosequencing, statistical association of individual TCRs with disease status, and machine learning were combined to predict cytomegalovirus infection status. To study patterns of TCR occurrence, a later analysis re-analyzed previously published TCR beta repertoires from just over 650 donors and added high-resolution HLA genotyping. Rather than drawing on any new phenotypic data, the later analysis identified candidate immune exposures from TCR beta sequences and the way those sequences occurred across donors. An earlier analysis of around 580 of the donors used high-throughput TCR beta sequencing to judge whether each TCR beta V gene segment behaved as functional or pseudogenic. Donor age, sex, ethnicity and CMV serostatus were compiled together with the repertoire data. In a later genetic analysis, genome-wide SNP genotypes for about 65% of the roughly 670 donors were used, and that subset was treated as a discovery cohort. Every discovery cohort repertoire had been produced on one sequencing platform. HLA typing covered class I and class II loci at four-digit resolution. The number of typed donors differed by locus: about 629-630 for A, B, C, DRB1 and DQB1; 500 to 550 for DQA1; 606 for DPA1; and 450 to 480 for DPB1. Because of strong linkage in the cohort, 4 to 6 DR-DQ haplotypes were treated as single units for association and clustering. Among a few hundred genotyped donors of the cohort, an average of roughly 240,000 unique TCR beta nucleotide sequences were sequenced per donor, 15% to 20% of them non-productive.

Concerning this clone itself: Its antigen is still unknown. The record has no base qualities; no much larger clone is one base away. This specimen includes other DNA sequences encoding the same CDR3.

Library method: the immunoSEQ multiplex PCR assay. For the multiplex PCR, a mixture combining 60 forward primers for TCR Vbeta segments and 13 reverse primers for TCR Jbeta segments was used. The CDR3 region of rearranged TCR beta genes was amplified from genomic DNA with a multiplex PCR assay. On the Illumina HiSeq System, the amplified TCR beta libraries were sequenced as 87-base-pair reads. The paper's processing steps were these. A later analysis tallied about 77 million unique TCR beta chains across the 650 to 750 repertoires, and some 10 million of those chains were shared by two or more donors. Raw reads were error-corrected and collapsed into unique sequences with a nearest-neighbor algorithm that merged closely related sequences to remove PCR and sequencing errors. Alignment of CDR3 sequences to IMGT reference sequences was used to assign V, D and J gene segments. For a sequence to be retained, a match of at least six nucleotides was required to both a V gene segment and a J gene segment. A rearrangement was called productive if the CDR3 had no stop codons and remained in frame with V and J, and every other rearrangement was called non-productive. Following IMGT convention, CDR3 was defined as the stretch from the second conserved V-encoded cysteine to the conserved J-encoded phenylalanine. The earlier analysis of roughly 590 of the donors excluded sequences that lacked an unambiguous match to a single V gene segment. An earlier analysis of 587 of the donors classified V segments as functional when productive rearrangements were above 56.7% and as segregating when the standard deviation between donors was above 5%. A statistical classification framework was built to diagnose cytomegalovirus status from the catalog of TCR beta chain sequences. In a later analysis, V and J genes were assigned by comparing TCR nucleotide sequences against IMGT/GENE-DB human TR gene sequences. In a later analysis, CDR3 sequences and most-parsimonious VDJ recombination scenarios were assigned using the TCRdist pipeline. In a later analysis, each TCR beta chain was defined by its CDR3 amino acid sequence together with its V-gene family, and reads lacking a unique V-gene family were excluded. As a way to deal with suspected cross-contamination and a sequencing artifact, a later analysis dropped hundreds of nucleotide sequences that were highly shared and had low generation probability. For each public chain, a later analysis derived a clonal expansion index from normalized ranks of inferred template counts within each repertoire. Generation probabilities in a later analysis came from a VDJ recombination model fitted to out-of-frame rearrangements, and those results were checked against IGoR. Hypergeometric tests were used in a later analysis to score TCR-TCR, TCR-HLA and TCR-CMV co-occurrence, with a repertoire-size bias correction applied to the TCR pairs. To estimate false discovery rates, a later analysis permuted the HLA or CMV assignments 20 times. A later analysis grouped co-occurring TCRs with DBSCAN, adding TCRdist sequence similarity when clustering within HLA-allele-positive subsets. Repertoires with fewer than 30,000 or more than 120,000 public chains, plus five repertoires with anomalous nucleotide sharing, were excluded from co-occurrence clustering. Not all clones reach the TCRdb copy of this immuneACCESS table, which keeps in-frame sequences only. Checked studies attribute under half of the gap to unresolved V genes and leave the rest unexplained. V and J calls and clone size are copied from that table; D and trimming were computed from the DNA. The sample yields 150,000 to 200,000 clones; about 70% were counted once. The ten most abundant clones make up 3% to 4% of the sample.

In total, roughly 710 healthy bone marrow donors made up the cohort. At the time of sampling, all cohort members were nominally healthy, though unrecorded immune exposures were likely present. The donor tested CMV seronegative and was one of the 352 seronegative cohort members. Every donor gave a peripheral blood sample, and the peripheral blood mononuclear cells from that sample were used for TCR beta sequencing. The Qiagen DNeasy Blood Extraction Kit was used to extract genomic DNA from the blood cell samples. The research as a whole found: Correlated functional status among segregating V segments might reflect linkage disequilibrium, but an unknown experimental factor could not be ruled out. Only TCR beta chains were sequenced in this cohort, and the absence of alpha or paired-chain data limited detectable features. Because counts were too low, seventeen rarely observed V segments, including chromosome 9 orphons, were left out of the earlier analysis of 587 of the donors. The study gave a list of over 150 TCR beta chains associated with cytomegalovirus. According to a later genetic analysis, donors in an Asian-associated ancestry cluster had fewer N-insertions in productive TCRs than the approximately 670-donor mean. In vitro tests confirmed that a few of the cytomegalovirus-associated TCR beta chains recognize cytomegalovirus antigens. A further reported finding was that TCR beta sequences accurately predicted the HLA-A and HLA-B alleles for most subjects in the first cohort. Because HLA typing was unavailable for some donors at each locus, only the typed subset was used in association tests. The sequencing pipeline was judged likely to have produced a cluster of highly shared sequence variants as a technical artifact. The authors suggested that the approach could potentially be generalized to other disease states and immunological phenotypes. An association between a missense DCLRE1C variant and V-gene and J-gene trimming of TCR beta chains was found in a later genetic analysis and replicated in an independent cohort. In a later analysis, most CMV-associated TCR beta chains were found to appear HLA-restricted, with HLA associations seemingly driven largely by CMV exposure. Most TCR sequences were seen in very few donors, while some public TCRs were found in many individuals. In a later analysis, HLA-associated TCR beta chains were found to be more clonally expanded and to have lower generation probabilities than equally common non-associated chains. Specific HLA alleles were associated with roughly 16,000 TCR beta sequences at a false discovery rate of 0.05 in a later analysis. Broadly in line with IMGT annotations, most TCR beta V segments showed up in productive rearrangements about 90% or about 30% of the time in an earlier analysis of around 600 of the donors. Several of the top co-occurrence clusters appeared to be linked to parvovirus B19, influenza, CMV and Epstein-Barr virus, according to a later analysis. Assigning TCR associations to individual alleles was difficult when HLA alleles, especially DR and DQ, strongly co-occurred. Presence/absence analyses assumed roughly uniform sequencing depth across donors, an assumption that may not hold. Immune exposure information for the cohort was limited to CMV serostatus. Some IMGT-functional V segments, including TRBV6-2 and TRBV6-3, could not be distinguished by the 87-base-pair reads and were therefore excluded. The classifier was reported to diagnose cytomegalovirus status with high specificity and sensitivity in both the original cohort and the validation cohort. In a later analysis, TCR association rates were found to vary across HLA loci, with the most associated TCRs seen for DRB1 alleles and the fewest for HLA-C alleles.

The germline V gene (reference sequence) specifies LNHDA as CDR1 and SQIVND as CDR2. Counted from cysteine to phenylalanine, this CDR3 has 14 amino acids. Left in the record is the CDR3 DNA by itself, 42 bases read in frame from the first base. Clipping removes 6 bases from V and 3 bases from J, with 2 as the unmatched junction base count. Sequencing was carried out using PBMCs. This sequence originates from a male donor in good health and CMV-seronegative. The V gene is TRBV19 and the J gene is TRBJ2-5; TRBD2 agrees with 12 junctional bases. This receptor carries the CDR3 CASRRTSGKETQYF. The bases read TGTGCCAGTAGGAGGACTAGCGGGAAAGAGACCCAGTACTTC.